The 24 T cell receptor beta chains below all came from one sample that was sequenced in a study of early stage breast cancer tumors. Generated by immunoSEQ multiplex PCR, the TCRdb table keeps only in-frame clones and is missing some. The top ten clones hold 4% to 5.5% of a sample with approximately 14,000 clones, about 81% of them seen once. The specimen sequenced was normal breast tissue next to the tumor. These receptors were collected from a person younger than 45 with breast cancer.

CDR3 protein: CASSSLGTGGSDSPLHF. CDR3 bases: TGTGCCAGCAGTTCCCTAGGGACAGGGGGTTCGGATTCACCCCTCCACTTT. The rearrangement links TRBV28 to TRBJ1-6; 11 nucleotides match TRBD1. The V gene end was trimmed by 4 bases and the J gene end by 8 bases; junction bases not matched to a gene: 10. CDR1 is MDHEN, CDR2 SYDVKM, per germline. The CDR3 consists of 17 residues.

The V and J genes are TRBV6-1 and TRBJ1-1, with 8 bases aligning to TRBD1. This CDR3 comprises 13 residues. The germline CDR1 and CDR2 sequences are MNHNS and SASEGT. J lost 4 bases, V lost 6 bases, and 4 bases had no gene match. CDR3 in amino acids: CASRQGAITEAFF. The CDR3 nucleotides read TGTGCCAGCAGGCAGGGGGCGATCACTGAAGCTTTCTTT.

The chain links TRBV18 to TRBJ2-1, with a tentative D call TRBD2 (6 bases). CDR3 length equals 16 residues. V was pared by 1 base and J by 4 bases, with 14 bases between. In germline, CDR1 is KGHSH, CDR2 LQKENI. The CDR3 sequence: CASSPQSRGTYNEQFF. The CDR3, as DNA: TGTGCCAGCTCACCACAGTCGCGGGGAACATACAATGAGCAGTTCTTC.

The rearrangement uses TRBV2 and TRBJ1-1; 7 positions agree with TRBD1. From germline, CDR1 is SNHLY and CDR2 FYNNEI. The CDR3 sequence is 12 residues long. After removal of 6 bases from V and 9 bases from J, the junction contained 7 bases not matched to a gene. The CDR3 sequence is CASRAGTVKAFF. The CDR3, as DNA: TGTGCCAGCAGAGCAGGGACAGTAAAAGCTTTCTTT.

V and J are TRBV10-3 and TRBJ2-5; D is unclear. V lost 7 bases and J 1 base, leaving 7 bases between the germline ends. CDR1 is ENHRY, CDR2 SYGVKD, per germline. This CDR3 contains 12 residues. For the CDR3, the DNA is TGTGCCATCAAAGGGCCCCAAGAGACCCAGTACTTC. It codes for CAIKGPQETQYF.

J is TRBJ2-1 and V is TRBV19, with unresolved D. The CDR3 runs 15 residues. The germline CDR1 and CDR2 sequences are LNHDA and SQIVND (reference sequence). V shed 0 bases and J shed 0 bases, with 6 bases lying between them. CDR3 bases: TGTGCCAGTAGTATAGAGTTTAGCTCCTACAATGAGCAGTTCTTC. Translating it yields CASSIEFSSYNEQFF.

The rearrangement links TRBV2 to TRBJ1-1; D is perhaps TRBD1 (5 bases). Trimming stripped 6 bases from V and 0 bases from J, with 11 bases between. The CDR3 is 14 residues long. The germline CDR1 and CDR2 sequences are SNHLY and FYNNEI. The CDR3: CASSQDSLNTEAFF. CDR3 nucleotides: TGTGCCAGCAGCCAAGACAGCCTGAACACTGAAGCTTTCTTT. Full variable domain (missing parts from reference TRBV2 and TRBJ1-1): EPEVTQTPSHQVTQMGQEVILRCVPISNHLYFYWYRQILGQKVEFLVSFYNNEISEKSEIFDDQFSVERPDGSNFTLKIRSTKLEDSAMYFCASSQDSLNTEAFFGQGTRLTVV.

CDR3 in amino acids: CSVGGQGVIDGYTF. The CDR3 DNA reads as TGCAGCGTTGGGGGACAGGGGGTTATAGATGGCTACACCTTC. The chain combines TRBV29-1 with TRBJ1-2, with 11 bases aligning to TRBD1. Germline V gene data show CDR1 as SQVTM and CDR2 as ANQGSEA. V trimming: 4 bases; J trimming: 6 bases; junction bases outside the gene matches: 7. The CDR3 is 14 amino acids.

This chain joins TRBV4-3 and TRBJ2-4; 7 nucleotides match TRBD2. Germline assignment: CDR1 LGHNA and CDR2 YSLEER. CDR3 length equals 17 residues. The ends lost 0 bases at V and 13 bases at J; junction bases unmatched: 18. CDR3 in DNA: TGCGCCAGCAGCCAAGATATCCTGCGGGGCCAGGGAGGGTCCCAGTACTTC. Protein product: CASSQDILRGQGGSQYF.

The genes are TRBV18 and TRBJ2-7; D is perhaps TRBD1 (5 bases). The CDR3 sequence is 15 residues long. Looked up from germline, CDR1 is KGHSH and CDR2 is LQKENI. V was cut by 0 bases and J by 1 base, with 10 bases left in between. CDR3 bases: TGTGCCAGCTCACCACCGGAGACAGTTTCCTACGAGCAGTACTTC. Protein sequence: CASSPPETVSYEQYF. Full variable domain (remainder filled in from reference TRBV18 and TRBJ2-7): NAGVMQNPRHLVRRRGQEARLRCSPMKGHSHVYWYRQLPEEGLKFMVYLQKENIIDESGMPKERFSAEFPKEGPSILRIQQVVRGDSAAYFCASSPPETVSYEQYFGPGTRLTVT.

The chain carries TRBV7-2 and TRBJ2-1; 8 bases match TRBD1. The CDR3 is made up of 17 amino acids. CDR1 and CDR2 (germline): SGHTA, FQGNSA. The V gene end was trimmed by 0 bases and the J gene end by 3 bases; junction bases not matched to a gene: 7. The CDR3 nucleotides are TGTGCCAGCAGCTTAGCCTTGGACAGGGTGCACTACAATGAGCAGTTCTTC. As protein: CASSLALDRVHYNEQFF.

The chain couples TRBV29-1 to TRBJ1-5, with a tentative D call TRBD1 (6 bases). This CDR3 is built from 13 residues. CDR1 is SQVTM, CDR2 ANQGSEA, per germline. Trimming stripped 4 bases from V and 7 bases from J, with 14 bases between. The CDR3 protein is CSVGGGREQPQHF. The CDR3 nucleotides read TGCAGCGTTGGGGGGGGGCGGGAACAGCCCCAGCATTTT. The complete variable domain, with remaining parts taken from reference TRBV29-1 and TRBJ1-5, reads SAVISQKPSRDICQRGTSLTIQCQVDSQVTMMFWYRQQPGQSLTLIATANQGSEATYESGFVIDKFPISRPNLTFSTLTVSNMSPEDSSIYLCSVGGGREQPQHFGDGTRLSIL.

This chain links TRBV5-1 with TRBJ2-6; the D gene is possibly TRBD2 (5 bases). The CDR3 covers 18 residues. Trimming pared 0 bases from V and 0 bases from J, leaving 13 bases between. Per the germline V gene, CDR1 is SGHRS and CDR2 is YFSETQ. The CDR3 nucleotides read TGCGCCAGCAGCTTGGTGTCTAGCACCAGCTCTGGGGCCAACGTCCTGACTTTC. This sequence encodes CASSLVSSTSSGANVLTF. Drawing the rest from reference TRBV5-1 and TRBJ2-6, the complete variable domain is KAGVTQTPRYLIKTRGQQVTLSCSPISGHRSVSWYQQTPGQGLQFLFEYFSETQRNKGNFPGRFSGRQFSNSRSEMNVSTLELGDSALYLCASSLVSSTSSGANVLTFGAGSRLTVL.

The chain has TRBV5-6 and TRBJ2-7; the D gene is possibly TRBD2 (6 bases). Germline values: CDR1 SGHDT, CDR2 YYEEEE. The CDR3 extends over 16 amino acids. The V and J ends lost 0 bases and 0 bases respectively, with 13 bases between them. In DNA, the CDR3 is TGTGCCAGCAGCTTGGCTGTGGGGGGAACCTCCTACGAGCAGTACTTC. It yields the protein CASSLAVGGTSYEQYF.

This clone was counted only a few times. The chain uses TRBV10-2 and TRBJ1-2; 12 nucleotides align to TRBD1. The CDR3 runs to 15 residues. The ends lost 7 bases at V and 2 bases at J; junction bases unmatched: 5. Germline values: CDR1 WSHSY, CDR2 SAAADI. DNA of the CDR3: TGCGCCAGCAACCCGGGACAGGGGGCCAACTATGGCTACACCTTC. It translates to CASNPGQGANYGYTF.

The gene calls are TRBV11-2 and TRBJ2-7; D remains ambiguous. From germline, CDR1 is SGHAT and CDR2 FQNNGV. This CDR3 comprises 13 residues. The ends were cut back, 0 bases at V and 4 bases at J, with 7 bases in the middle. As DNA, the CDR3 is TGTGCCAGCAGCTTAGAGTCAATTTACGAGCAGTACTTC. Protein: CASSLESIYEQYF.

This sequence joins TRBV19 and TRBJ2-1; D remains unclear. Trimming took 4 bases from V and 8 from J, leaving 12 bases between them. This CDR3 contains 13 residues. Germline CDR1 LNHDA, CDR2 SQIVND (reference sequence). The CDR3 DNA reads as TGTGCCAGTAGTACGGACCAAAGGGATGAGCAGTTCTTC. This codes for CASSTDQRDEQFF. The complete variable domain, with remaining parts taken from reference TRBV19 and TRBJ2-1, reads DGGITQSPKYLFRKEGQNVTLSCEQNLNHDAMYWYRQDPGQGLRLIYYSQIVNDFQKGDIAEGYSVSREKKESFPLTVTSAQKNPTAFYLCASSTDQRDEQFFGPGTRLTVL.

This rearrangement joins TRBV18 to TRBJ2-1, with TRBD2 identical over 11 bases. Germline V gene sequence: CDR1 KGHSH, CDR2 LQKENI. V gave up 5 bases and J gave up 4 bases; unmatched junction bases: 4. The CDR3 is made up of 15 amino acids. For the CDR3, the DNA is TGTGCCAGCTCAACTAGCGGGAGTGATTACAATGAGCAGTTCTTC. Translated: CASSTSGSDYNEQFF.

The rearrangement links TRBV15 to TRBJ1-5; tentatively, D is TRBD1 (5 bases). V was clipped by 1 base and J by 5 bases, with 12 bases between them. The germline gives CDR1 LNHNV, CDR2 YYDKDF (reference sequence). CDR3 length: 15 amino acids. In nucleotides, the CDR3 is TGTGCCACCAGCAGAGTTGTGGGGGGGGATCAGCCCCAGCATTTT. Its protein product is CATSRVVGGDQPQHF.

The chain joins TRBV7-6 to TRBJ2-2; D could derive from TRBD1 or TRBD2 (6 bases each). The germline V gene encodes CDR1 SGHVS and CDR2 FNYEAQ. The CDR3 loop spans 15 amino acids. V lost 4 bases, J lost 5 bases, and 14 bases lay in between. The CDR3 here is CASSSTGAGTGELFF. In DNA, the CDR3 is TGTGCCAGCAGCTCGACGGGGGCTGGGACCGGGGAGCTGTTTTTT.

This chain links TRBV5-4 with TRBJ2-2; TRBD1 is a possible D gene (5 bases). The CDR3 has 15 amino acids. V lost 2 bases and J 3 bases, leaving 11 bases between the germline ends. The V gene's germline CDR1 is SGHNT and CDR2 YYREEE (reference sequence). The CDR3: CASSFSTGDTGELFF. CDR3 sequence (DNA): TGTGCCAGCAGCTTTAGTACAGGAGACACCGGGGAGCTGTTTTTT. Based on the CDR3 plus reference TRBV5-4 and TRBJ2-2, the full variable domain is ETGVTQSPTHLIKTRGQQVTLRCSSQSGHNTVSWYQQALGQGPQFIFQYYREEENGRGNFPPRFSGLQFPNYSSELNVNALELDDSALYLCASSFSTGDTGELFFGEGSRLTVL.

The chain has TRBV30 and TRBJ2-3; D remains ambiguous. This CDR3 contains 11 residues. Germline V gene lookup returns CDR1 GTSNPN and CDR2 SVGIG (reference sequence). The ends were cut back, 6 bases at V and 3 bases at J, with 7 bases in the middle. The CDR3 nucleotides read TGTGCCTGTGAGTGGACAGATACGCAGTATTTT. It is translated as CACEWTDTQYF.

CDR3 DNA: TGTGCCAGCACCCGGGACAGGGGCACCGGGGAGCTGTTTTTT. This codes for CASTRDRGTGELFF. The chain has TRBV27 and TRBJ2-2; 10 bases agree with TRBD1. Trimming took 7 bases from V and 4 from J; bases not matched to a gene: 3. Looked up from germline, CDR1 is MNHEY and CDR2 is SMNVEV (reference sequence). The CDR3 extends over 14 amino acids.

This clone was seen once. This chain joins TRBV10-3 and TRBJ2-5; 7 bases align to TRBD2. The germline CDR1 and CDR2 sequences are ENHRY and SYGVKD. There are 13 residues in the CDR3. With 5 bases clipped from V and 3 bases from J, the junction kept 3 bases outside the gene matches. Written as DNA, the CDR3 is TGTGCCATCAGTCTAGCGGATAAAGAGACCCAGTACTTC. It specifies CAISLADKETQYF.